This TCR beta chain was obtained from a study of cytomegalovirus exposure and HLA in healthy donors. Study-level results: The study listed approximately 160 cytomegalovirus-associated TCR beta chains. Evidence from a later analysis indicated that most CMV-associated TCR beta chains looked HLA-restricted. Both high specificity and high sensitivity reportedly marked the classifier's diagnosis of cytomegalovirus status. What a later analysis reportedly showed was that an Asian-associated ancestry cluster had fewer N-insertions than the roughly 670-donor mean.

This clone was counted a single time. The antigen is unknown. The PCR ran on 60 Vbeta and 13 Jbeta primers. Sequenced by immunoSEQ multiplex PCR; TCRdb stores in-frame clones only, minus some. This table has some 140,000 clones, 60% to 85% appearing once. There are 12 residues in the CDR3. V was shortened by 4 bases and J by 3 bases, with 10 bases between the two germline ends. Germline CDR1 is SQVTM and CDR2 is ANQGSEA. The V gene is TRBV29-1, the J gene TRBJ2-7; possibly TRBD1 for D (5 bases). This clonotype originated in a female donor in good health and CMV-seropositive. Sequences were obtained from PBMCs. CDR3 coding DNA: TGCAGCGTTGGCTCCACAGGCTACGAGCAGTACTTC. It translates to CSVGSTGYEQYF.